This T cell receptor beta chain was recorded in a study of blood T cell repertoires in COVID-19. Study summary: PBMCs, B-cell-depleted T cells, or T cells were the source of the cDNA or gDNA that made up the material.

CDR3 size: 15 residues. V was trimmed by 0 bases and J by 11 bases, leaving 19 bases between them. The V gene's germline CDR1 is SGHNT and CDR2 YENEEA. In the original workflow: By means of reference gene primer amplification, nucleated cell counts were estimated. The assay was immunoSEQ multiplex PCR, and TCRdb's table has in-frame clones only and misses some. V and J calls and clone size are copied from that table; D and trimming were computed from the DNA. Altogether hundreds of thousands of clones are present, approximately 91% being singletons, with the ten largest covering about 8%. Specimen: peripheral blood. The gene calls are TRBV11-3 and TRBJ1-1; D is ambiguous. The receptor comes from a woman between 45 and 65 years old with COVID-19, enrolled during active disease. For the CDR3, the DNA is TGTGCCAGCAGCTTAGATCCGACTACACCCTGGGATGCTTTCTTT. It codes for CASSLDPTTPWDAFF.